The present TCR beta chain was sequenced within a study of T-cell memory formation after mild COVID-19. Study-wide background: Largely donor-specific sequence clusters came from a couple of donors.

This clonotype appeared a few times. The antigen is not known. The CDR3 is made up of 15 amino acids. The germline gives CDR1 SGHTA, CDR2 FQGTGA. The V gene end was trimmed by 5 bases and the J gene end by 3 bases; junction bases not matched to a gene: 7. One entry per CDR3 protein, called by TCRdb with MiXCR from the 5' RACE reads. The data show roughly 51,000 distinct CDR3 sequences, 5.5% to 7.5% seen once. The study, taken as a whole, reports: CD4+ bias marked clones expanding day 15 to 37, unlike balanced contracting clones. Clones that contracted clustered mainly in CM and EM if CD4+ and in EMRA if CD8+.

The receptor was isolated from a man between 18 and 35 years old who had mild COVID-19 (a few samples of this study predate the infection). Cell type and time point are not known. Material: PBMCs or a T cell subset sorted from them (not recorded which). This chain uses TRBV7-3 with TRBJ2-1, with 7 bases matching TRBD1. The CDR3 sequence is CASSQDRSFYNEQFF. DNA for the CDR3: TGTGCCAGCAGCCAGGACAGGTCCTTCTACAATGAGCAGTTCTTC.